The T cell receptor (beta chain) under discussion was sequenced for a study of post-analysis software for immune sequencing data. Study-level findings and limits: When patients were compared with controls, five TRBV segments were more frequent, TRBV5-6, TRBV5-1 and TRBV20-1 among them. Normalized Chao1 diversity in multiple sclerosis patients fell significantly below that of controls. Samples from one preparation batch, clustered by F measure, grouped strongly together.

On this clonotype itself: Its antigen remains unknown.

Germline V gives CDR1 SGHAT, CDR2 FQNNGV. This CDR3 is built from 13 residues. V lost 4 bases and J lost 4, with 9 bases in between. Included in the TCR beta cDNA libraries were unique molecular identifiers. TCRdb re-called the PCR reads through MiXCR, storing one row per CDR3 protein. The profile shows 430,000 or so distinct CDR3 sequences, approximately 37% of them singletons. The specimen sequenced was blood. The clonotype originates from a girl aged 2 to 10 with multiple sclerosis. The chain employs TRBV11-2 and TRBJ2-3; the D is unclear. CDR3 protein: CASSSVTADTQYF. DNA for the CDR3: TGTGCCAGCAGCTCAGTCACGGCAGATACGCAGTATTTT.